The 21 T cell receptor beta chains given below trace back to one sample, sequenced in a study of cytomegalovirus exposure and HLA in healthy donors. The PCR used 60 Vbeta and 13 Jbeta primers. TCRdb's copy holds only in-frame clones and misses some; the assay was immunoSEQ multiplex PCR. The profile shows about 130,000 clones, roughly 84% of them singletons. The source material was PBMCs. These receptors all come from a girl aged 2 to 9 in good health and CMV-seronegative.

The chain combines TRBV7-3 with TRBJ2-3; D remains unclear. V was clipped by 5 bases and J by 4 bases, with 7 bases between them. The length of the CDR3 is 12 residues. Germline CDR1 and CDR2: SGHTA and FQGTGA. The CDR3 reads CASSPNSDTQYF. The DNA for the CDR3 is TGTGCCAGCAGCCCGAACTCAGATACGCAGTATTTT.

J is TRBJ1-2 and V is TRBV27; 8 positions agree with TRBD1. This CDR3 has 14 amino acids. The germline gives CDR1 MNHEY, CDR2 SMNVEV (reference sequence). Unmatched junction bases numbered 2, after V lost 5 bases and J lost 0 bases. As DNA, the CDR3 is TGTGCCAGCAGTCCACAGGGGGCTAACTATGGCTACACCTTC. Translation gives CASSPQGANYGYTF.

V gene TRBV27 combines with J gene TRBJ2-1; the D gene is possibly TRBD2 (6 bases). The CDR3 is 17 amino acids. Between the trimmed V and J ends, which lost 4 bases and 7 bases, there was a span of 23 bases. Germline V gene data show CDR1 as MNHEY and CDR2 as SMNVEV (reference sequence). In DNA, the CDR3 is TGTGCCAGCAGTTCCTCTCCCGCGACTAGTGGGGGGAATGAGCAGTTCTTC. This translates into CASSSSPATSGGNEQFF.

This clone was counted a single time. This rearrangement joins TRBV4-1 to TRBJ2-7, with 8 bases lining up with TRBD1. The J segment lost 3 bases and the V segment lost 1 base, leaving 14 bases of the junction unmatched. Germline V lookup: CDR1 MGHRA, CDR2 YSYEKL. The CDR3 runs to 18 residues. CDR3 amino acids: CASSQVPPETGAYYEQYF. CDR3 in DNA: TGCGCCAGCAGCCAAGTCCCCCCAGAGACAGGGGCATACTACGAGCAGTACTTC.

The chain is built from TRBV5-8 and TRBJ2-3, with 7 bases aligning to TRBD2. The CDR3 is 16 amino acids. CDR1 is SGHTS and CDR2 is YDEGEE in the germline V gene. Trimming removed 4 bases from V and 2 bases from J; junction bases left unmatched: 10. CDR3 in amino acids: CASSGGDSFTTDTQYF. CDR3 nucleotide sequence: TGTGCCAGCAGCGGGGGGGACTCCTTTACCACAGATACGCAGTATTTT.

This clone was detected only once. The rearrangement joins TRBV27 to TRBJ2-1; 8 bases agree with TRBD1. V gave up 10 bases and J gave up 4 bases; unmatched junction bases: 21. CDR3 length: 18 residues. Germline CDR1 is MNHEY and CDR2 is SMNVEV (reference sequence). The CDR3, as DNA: TGTGCCACCTCCCCCAGGGGGCGCCACTATGGAGGGTACAATGAGCAGTTCTTC. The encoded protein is CATSPRGRHYGGYNEQFF.

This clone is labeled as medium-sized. CDR3 amino acids: CASSARATSGYNEQFF. In DNA, the CDR3 is TGTGCCAGCAGTGCGAGGGCGACTAGCGGTTACAATGAGCAGTTCTTC. The chain has TRBV6-4 and TRBJ2-1; TRBD2 matches 9 bases. The germline CDR1 and CDR2 sequences are MRHNA and SNTAGT. V shed 4 bases, J shed 4 bases, and the junction held 8 bases outside the gene matches. The CDR3 has 16 residues.

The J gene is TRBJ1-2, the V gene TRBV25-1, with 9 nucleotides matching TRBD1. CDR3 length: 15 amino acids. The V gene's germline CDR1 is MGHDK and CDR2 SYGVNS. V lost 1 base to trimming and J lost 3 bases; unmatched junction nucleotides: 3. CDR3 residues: CASSECTGGHYGYTF. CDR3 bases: TGTGCCAGCAGTGAATGTACAGGGGGCCACTATGGCTACACCTTC.

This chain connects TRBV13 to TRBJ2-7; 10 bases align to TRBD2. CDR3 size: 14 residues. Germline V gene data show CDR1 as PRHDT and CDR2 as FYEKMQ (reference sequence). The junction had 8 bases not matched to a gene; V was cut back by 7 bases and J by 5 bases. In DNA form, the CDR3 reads TGTGCCAGCAAGGTACTAGCGGGGTTTCACGAGCAGTACTTC. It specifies CASKVLAGFHEQYF.

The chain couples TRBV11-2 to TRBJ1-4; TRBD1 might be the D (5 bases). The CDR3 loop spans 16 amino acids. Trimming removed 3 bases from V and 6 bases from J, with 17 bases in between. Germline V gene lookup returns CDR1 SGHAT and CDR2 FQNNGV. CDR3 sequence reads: CASSFRGGGGDEKLFF. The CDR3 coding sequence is TGTGCCAGCAGCTTTCGGGGGGGTGGAGGTGATGAAAAACTGTTTTTT. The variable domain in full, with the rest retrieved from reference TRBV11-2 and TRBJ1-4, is EAGVAQSPRYKIIEKRQSVAFWCNPISGHATLYWYQQILGQGPKLLIQFQNNGVVDDSQLPKDRFSAERLKGVDSTLKIQPAKLEDSAVYLCASSFRGGGGDEKLFFGSGTQLSVL.

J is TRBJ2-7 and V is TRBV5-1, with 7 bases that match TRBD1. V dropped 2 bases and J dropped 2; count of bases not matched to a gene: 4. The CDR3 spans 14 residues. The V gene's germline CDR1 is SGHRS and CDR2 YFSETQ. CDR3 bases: TGCGCCAGCAGCTTACAGGGGAACACCTACGAGCAGTACTTC. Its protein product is CASSLQGNTYEQYF.

CDR3 nucleotide sequence: TGTGCCAGCAGCCAAGTAGCAGCGGGAGAAGAGACCCAGTACTTC. Protein sequence: CASSQVAAGEETQYF. The chain carries TRBV14 and TRBJ2-5; TRBD2 aligns across 8 bases. Trimming removed 1 base from V and 3 bases from J; junction bases left unmatched: 4. CDR1 is SGHDN and CDR2 is FVKESK in the germline V gene. The CDR3 loop spans 15 amino acids.

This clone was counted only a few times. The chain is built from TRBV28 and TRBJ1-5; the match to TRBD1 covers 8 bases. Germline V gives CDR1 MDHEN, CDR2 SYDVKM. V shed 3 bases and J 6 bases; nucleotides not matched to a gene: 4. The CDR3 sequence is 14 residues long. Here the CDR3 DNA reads TGTGCCAGCAGTTTGGACAGGGTTTTTCAGCCCCAGCATTTT. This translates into CASSLDRVFQPQHF.

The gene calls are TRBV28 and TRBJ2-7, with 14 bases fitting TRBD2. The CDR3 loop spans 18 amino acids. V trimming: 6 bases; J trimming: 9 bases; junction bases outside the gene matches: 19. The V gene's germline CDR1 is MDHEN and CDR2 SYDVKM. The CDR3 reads CASSVKPTGTSGSKTQYF. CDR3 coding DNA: TGTGCCAGCAGCGTCAAACCCACCGGGACTAGCGGGAGTAAGACGCAGTACTTC.

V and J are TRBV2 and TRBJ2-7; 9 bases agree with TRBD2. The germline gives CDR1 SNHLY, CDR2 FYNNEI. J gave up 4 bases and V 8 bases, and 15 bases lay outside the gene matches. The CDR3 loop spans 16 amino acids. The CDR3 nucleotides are TGTGCCAGCCGGGATGAGGAGCGGGAGGATGTATACGAGCAGTACTTC. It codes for CASRDEEREDVYEQYF. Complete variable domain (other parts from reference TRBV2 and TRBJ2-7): EPEVTQTPSHQVTQMGQEVILRCVPISNHLYFYWYRQILGQKVEFLVSFYNNEISEKSEIFDDQFSVERPDGSNFTLKIRSTKLEDSAMYFCASRDEEREDVYEQYFGPGTRLTVT.

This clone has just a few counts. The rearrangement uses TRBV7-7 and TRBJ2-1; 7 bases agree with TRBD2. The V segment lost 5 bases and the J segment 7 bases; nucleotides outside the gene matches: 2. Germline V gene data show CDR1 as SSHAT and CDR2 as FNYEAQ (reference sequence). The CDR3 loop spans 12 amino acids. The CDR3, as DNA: TGTGCCAGCAGCGGGAGGGATAATGAGCAGTTCTTC. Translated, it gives CASSGRDNEQFF. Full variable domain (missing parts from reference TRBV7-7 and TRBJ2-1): GAGVSQSPRYKVTKRGQDVTLRCDPISSHATLYWYQQALGQGPEFLTYFNYEAQPDKSGLPSDRFSAERPEGSISTLTIQRTEQRDSAMYRCASSGRDNEQFFGPGTRLTVL.

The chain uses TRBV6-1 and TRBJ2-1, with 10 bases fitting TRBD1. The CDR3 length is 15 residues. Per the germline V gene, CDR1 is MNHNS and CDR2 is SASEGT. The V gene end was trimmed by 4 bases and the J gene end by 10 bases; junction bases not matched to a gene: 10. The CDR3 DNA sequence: TGTGCCAGCAGTGGATACGGGACAGGGGCCAGCGAGCAGTTCTTC. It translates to CASSGYGTGASEQFF.

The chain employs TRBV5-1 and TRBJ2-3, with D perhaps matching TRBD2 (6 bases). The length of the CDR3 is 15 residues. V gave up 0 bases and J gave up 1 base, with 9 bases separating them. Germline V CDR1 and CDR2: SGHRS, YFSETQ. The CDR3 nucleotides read TGCGCCAGCAGCTTGGGACTAGGTGGCACAGATACGCAGTATTTT. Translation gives CASSLGLGGTDTQYF.

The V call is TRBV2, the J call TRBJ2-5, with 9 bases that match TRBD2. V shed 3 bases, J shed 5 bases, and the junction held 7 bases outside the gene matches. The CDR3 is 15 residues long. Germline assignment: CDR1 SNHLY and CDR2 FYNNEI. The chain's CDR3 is CASSDPREGRETQYF. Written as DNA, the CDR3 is TGTGCCAGCAGTGACCCGCGGGAGGGTCGGGAGACCCAGTACTTC.

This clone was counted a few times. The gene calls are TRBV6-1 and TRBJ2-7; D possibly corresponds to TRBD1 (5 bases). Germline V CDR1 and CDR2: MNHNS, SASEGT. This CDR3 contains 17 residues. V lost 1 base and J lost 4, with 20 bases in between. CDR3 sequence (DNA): TGTGCCAGCAGTGAAGACTCTAGGACAAGGTTGCTTTACGAGCAGTACTTC. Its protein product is CASSEDSRTRLLYEQYF.

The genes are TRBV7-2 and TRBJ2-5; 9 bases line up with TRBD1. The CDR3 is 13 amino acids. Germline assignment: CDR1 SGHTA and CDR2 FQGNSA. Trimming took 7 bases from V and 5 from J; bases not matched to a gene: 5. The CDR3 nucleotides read TGTGCCAGCACCCGACAGGGGGGGGAGACCCAGTACTTC. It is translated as CASTRQGGETQYF.